The rows below give T cell receptor beta chains drawn from one sample of a study of neurological immune-mediated disorders. TCRdb reprocessed the 5' RACE reads via MiXCR and lists one record per CDR3 protein. This sample carries some 60,000 distinct CDR3 sequences, 2% to 2.5% of them seen once, and the ten largest clones take approximately 3%. The sample taken for sequencing was PBMCs. Receptor source: a man between 45 and 60 years old with multiple sclerosis. The conserved cysteine and the conserved F or W are not part of the CDR3 here.

v_gene: TRBV20-1; j_gene: TRBJ2-7; len: 11; CDR3aa: SAPGTGVYEQY
v_gene: TRBV12-3/TRBV12-4; j_gene: TRBJ2-2; len: 12; CDR3aa: ASSFLLDAGELF
v_gene: TRBV7-2; j_gene: TRBJ1-6; len: 14; CDR3aa: ASSLVWGIGNSPLH
v_gene: TRBV14; j_gene: TRBJ2-5; len: 11; CDR3aa: ASSQMGLETQY
v_gene: TRBV15; j_gene: TRBJ2-4; len: 14; CDR3aa: ATSRDQAPRGNIQY
v_gene: TRBV20-1; j_gene: TRBJ2-7; len: 16; CDR3aa: SARDDLPASGFSYEQY
v_gene: TRBV4-1; j_gene: TRBJ1-3; len: 13; CDR3aa: ASSQLGTIGNTIY
v_gene: TRBV10-3; j_gene: TRBJ2-5; len: 13; CDR3aa: AISDSQGVGETQY
v_gene: TRBV14; j_gene: TRBJ2-3; len: 11; CDR3aa: ASSQGWPDTQY
v_gene: TRBV6-1; j_gene: TRBJ1-4; len: 12; CDR3aa: ASSEGTGGEKLF
v_gene: TRBV9; j_gene: TRBJ1-6; len: 12; CDR3aa: ASSVQGNSSPLH
v_gene: TRBV14; j_gene: TRBJ2-3; len: 13; CDR3aa: ASSPDILSTDTQY
v_gene: TRBV6-5; j_gene: TRBJ2-3; len: 12; CDR3aa: ASSYNGGSDTQY
v_gene: TRBV10-3; j_gene: TRBJ2-2; len: 13; CDR3aa: AVPKGQGEPGELF
v_gene: TRBV5-1; j_gene: TRBJ1-1; len: 13; CDR3aa: ASSSQGASGTEAF
v_gene: TRBV5-1; j_gene: TRBJ2-1; len: 13; CDR3aa: ASSLDSGGFNEQF
v_gene: TRBV5-1; j_gene: TRBJ2-5; len: 14; CDR3aa: ASRTPTSGGRETQY
v_gene: TRBV20-1; j_gene: TRBJ2-1; len: 14; CDR3aa: SALKGLAGGRDEQF
v_gene: TRBV6-2/TRBV6-3; j_gene: TRBJ2-2; len: 11; CDR3aa: ASSTTSPGELF
v_gene: TRBV7-6; j_gene: TRBJ2-7; len: 12; CDR3aa: ASSWDRGPYEQY
v_gene: TRBV7-7; j_gene: TRBJ2-5; len: 14; CDR3aa: ASSSLAGGEQETQY
v_gene: TRBV7-2; j_gene: TRBJ2-6; len: 11; CDR3aa: ARGFPGANVLT
v_gene: TRBV20-1; j_gene: TRBJ1-1; len: 12; CDR3aa: SAAGQWMSTEAF
v_gene: TRBV20-1; j_gene: TRBJ2-3; len: 10; CDR3aa: SASFGVDTQY
v_gene: TRBV29-1; j_gene: TRBJ2-7; len: 13; CDR3aa: SVEDPGDSYYEQY
v_gene: TRBV5-1; j_gene: TRBJ2-2; len: 12; CDR3aa: ASSFGREAGELF
v_gene: TRBV20-1; j_gene: TRBJ1-4; len: 16; CDR3aa: SARSDRERDVANEKLF
v_gene: TRBV20-1; j_gene: TRBJ2-3; len: 12; CDR3aa: SARGPSAGDTQY
v_gene: TRBV7-7; j_gene: TRBJ2-3; len: 13; CDR3aa: ASSPGSGFTDTQY
v_gene: TRBV20-1; j_gene: TRBJ2-3; len: 12; CDR3aa: SAKAGGSTDTQY
v_gene: TRBV5-1; j_gene: TRBJ2-3; len: 13; CDR3aa: ASSLVLVGTDTQY
v_gene: TRBV3-1; j_gene: TRBJ2-7; len: 9; CDR3aa: ASSLKNEQY
v_gene: TRBV18; j_gene: TRBJ2-7; len: 12; CDR3aa: ASSPGQGVWEQY
v_gene: TRBV12-3/TRBV12-4; j_gene: TRBJ1-5; len: 12; CDR3aa: ASSSWDSNQPQH
v_gene: TRBV3-1; j_gene: TRBJ2-7; len: 13; CDR3aa: ASSHTTGVPYEQY
v_gene: TRBV29-1; j_gene: TRBJ1-1; len: 10; CDR3aa: SVWTGNTEAF
v_gene: TRBV29-1; j_gene: TRBJ2-5; len: 13; CDR3aa: SVEGTSGGSETQY
v_gene: TRBV6-1; j_gene: TRBJ2-7; len: 11; CDR3aa: ASSGLAFYEQY
v_gene: TRBV2; j_gene: TRBJ2-1; len: 11; CDR3aa: ASGGGSYNEQF
v_gene: TRBV7-3; j_gene: TRBJ2-7; len: 11; CDR3aa: ASSLGRNYEQY
v_gene: TRBV7-9; j_gene: TRBJ1-4; len: 11; CDR3aa: ATSRGANEKLF
v_gene: TRBV9; j_gene: TRBJ2-1; len: 14; CDR3aa: ASSARWVSSYNEQF
v_gene: TRBV6-5; j_gene: TRBJ2-3; len: 11; CDR3aa: ASRVAGTDTQY
v_gene: TRBV12-3/TRBV12-4; j_gene: TRBJ1-5; len: 13; CDR3aa: ASSPGRPSNQPRH
v_gene: TRBV5-5; j_gene: TRBJ2-1; len: 13; CDR3aa: ASSLWAGGDNEQF
v_gene: TRBV12-3/TRBV12-4; j_gene: TRBJ1-2; len: 10; CDR3aa: ASSLLGYGYT
v_gene: TRBV12-3/TRBV12-4; j_gene: TRBJ1-5; len: 11; CDR3aa: ASSLARDQPQH